Shown below are 25 T cell receptor beta chains from a single sample sequenced in a study of vaccination effects on CD4 cells after COVID-19. No antigen has been identified for these receptors. Pools of viral peptides were used by the ViraFEST assay to expand antigen-specific CD4+ T cells ahead of sequencing. Once cultured for roughly 10 days, the cells underwent separation to obtain CD4+ T cells. Vaccine administered to participants consisted of two doses of either BNT162b2 or mRNA-1273. Produced via immunoSEQ multiplex PCR; TCRdb's table is partial and in-frame only. The sample lists 25,000 to 30,000 clones, 60% to 80% occurring once. The input for sequencing was CD4+ T cells from PBMCs cultured with HCoV-229E spike peptides, taken after COVID-19 vaccination. These receptors all come from a human donor who received a COVID-19 vaccine.

The rearrangement links TRBV11-3 to TRBJ2-7; 12 bases are shared with TRBD1. The CDR3 extends over 16 amino acids. Germline assignment: CDR1 SGHNT and CDR2 YENEEA. V shed 4 bases, J shed 3 bases, and the junction held 7 bases outside the gene matches. CDR3 region: CASSYGTGGYGYEQYF. The CDR3 DNA reads as TGTGCCAGCAGCTACGGGACAGGGGGCTATGGCTACGAGCAGTACTTC. Full variable domain (remainder filled in from reference TRBV11-3 and TRBJ2-7): EAGVVQSPRYKIIEKKQPVAFWCNPISGHNTLYWYLQNLGQGPELLIRYENEEAVDDSQLPKDRFSAERLKGVDSTLKIQPAELGDSAVYLCASSYGTGGYGYEQYFGPGTRLTVT.

This chain joins TRBV7-6 and TRBJ2-5, with 11 nucleotides matching TRBD1. In germline, CDR1 is SGHVS, CDR2 FNYEAQ. There are 13 residues in the CDR3. With V trimmed by 11 bases and J by 1 base, 3 bases remained unmatched. CDR3 sequence: CAGGQGAQETQYF. CDR3 DNA: TGTGCCGGCGGACAGGGGGCCCAAGAGACCCAGTACTTC.

Within the sample, this clone is medium-sized (0.01 to 0.1%). The chain joins TRBV30 to TRBJ1-4; D call uncertain. CDR1 is GTSNPN, CDR2 SVGIG, per germline (reference sequence). The CDR3 has 14 amino acids. Trimming stripped 5 bases from V and 5 bases from J, with 15 bases between. The CDR3 region has the DNA TGTGCCTGGGCCTTCGTCAGCCGAAATGAAAAACTGTTTTTT. Protein sequence: CAWAFVSRNEKLFF.

The chain uses TRBV30 and TRBJ2-1; D not resolved. This CDR3 is 15 amino acids long. Trimming took 0 bases from V and 9 from J, leaving 18 bases between them. CDR1 and CDR2 from the germline V gene are GTSNPN and SVGIG (reference sequence). The CDR3 nucleotides are TGTGCCTGGAGTGTAAGGATAAAAGGGCCATTTGAGCAGTTCTTC. This encodes CAWSVRIKGPFEQFF.

The chain carries TRBV23-1 and TRBJ2-7; no clear D gene. TRBV23-1 falls under the ORF class, with uncertain function. V dropped 1 base and J dropped 2 bases, with 24 bases sitting between them. This CDR3 has 19 amino acids. CDR3 coding DNA: TGCGCCAGCAGTCAATTCCATTGGCAGGTCGAATTTAAGACCTACGAGCAGTACTTC. This gives the protein CASSQFHWQVEFKTYEQYF.

This chain joins TRBV5-4 and TRBJ1-1; unclear D gene. This CDR3 has 14 amino acids. With 0 bases removed from V and 2 bases from J, the gap between germline ends came to 8 bases. CDR1 is SGHNT and CDR2 is YYREEE in the germline V gene (reference sequence). The CDR3 DNA sequence: TGTGCCAGCAGCTTGGTCGGGGTTAACACTGAAGCTTTCTTT. It specifies CASSLVGVNTEAFF. Together with reference TRBV5-4 and TRBJ1-1, the CDR3 gives the full variable domain: ETGVTQSPTHLIKTRGQQVTLRCSSQSGHNTVSWYQQALGQGPQFIFQYYREEENGRGNFPPRFSGLQFPNYSSELNVNALELDDSALYLCASSLVGVNTEAFFGQGTRLTVV.

The chain links TRBV19 to TRBJ1-1; a weak D match, TRBD1 (6 bases). Germline-derived CDR1 and CDR2 are LNHDA and SQIVND (reference sequence). This CDR3 contains 12 residues. V lost 6 bases and J 8 bases, leaving 13 bases between the germline ends. The CDR3 DNA sequence: TGTGCCAGTAGCCTAACAACAGGGGAAGCTTTCTTT. Translated: CASSLTTGEAFF.

This chain uses TRBV18 with TRBJ2-5, with D possibly TRBD2 on 5 matching bases. The CDR3 runs 15 residues. Trimming left V 3 bases short and J 5 bases short, with 16 bases between. Germline lookup yields CDR1 KGHSH and CDR2 LQKENI. CDR3 sequence (DNA): TGTGCCAGCTCACCTAATCAGGTGTCGGGGGAGACCCAGTACTTC. This sequence encodes CASSPNQVSGETQYF.

The rearrangement links TRBV6-5 to TRBJ1-2, with 10 bases identical to TRBD1. The CDR3 is 15 amino acids. Germline V gives CDR1 MNHEY, CDR2 SVGAGI. V lost 2 bases and J lost 7; bases outside the gene matches: 7. CDR3 sequence (DNA): TGTGCCAGCAGTTACGTATCGGGACAGGGGTTTGGCTACACCTTC. Its protein is CASSYVSGQGFGYTF.

This clone was observed once. V is TRBV29-1 and J is TRBJ1-2, with 7 bases identical to TRBD1. V lost 6 bases, J lost 4 bases, and 17 bases stayed unmatched. Germline V gene data show CDR1 as SQVTM and CDR2 as ANQGSEA. The CDR3 sequence is 16 residues long. CDR3 protein: CSVATTRNRGPYGYTF. The CDR3 DNA is TGCAGCGTCGCCACCACACGAAACAGGGGACCCTATGGCTACACCTTC. Drawing the rest from reference TRBV29-1 and TRBJ1-2, the complete variable domain is SAVISQKPSRDICQRGTSLTIQCQVDSQVTMMFWYRQQPGQSLTLIATANQGSEATYESGFVIDKFPISRPNLTFSTLTVSNMSPEDSSIYLCSVATTRNRGPYGYTFGSGTRLTVV.

This clone was seen more than once but under ten times. CDR3 nucleotide sequence: TGTGCCAGCAGCTTACGGGGTCCAACGGGAGATACGCAGTATTTT. Translated: CASSLRGPTGDTQYF. This sequence joins TRBV7-9 and TRBJ2-3, with a possible D match to TRBD2 (5 bases). This CDR3 spans 15 amino acids. Between the trimmed V and J ends, which lost 2 bases and 5 bases, there was a span of 14 bases. Germline CDR1 and CDR2: SEHNR and FQNEAQ (reference sequence).

This clone appeared once. The chain carries TRBV6-5 and TRBJ2-3; no clear D. V was clipped by 0 bases and J by 3 bases, with 13 bases between them. The CDR3 length is 16 residues. Germline V gene lookup returns CDR1 MNHEY and CDR2 SVGAGI. Here the CDR3 DNA reads TGTGCCAGCAGTTACTCTCGCGGCCAACCAACAGATACGCAGTATTTT. Translated, it gives CASSYSRGQPTDTQYF.

The V call is TRBV28, the J call TRBJ1-2; no clear D gene. The CDR3 totals 12 residues. Trimming pared 2 bases from V and 4 bases from J, leaving 5 bases between. CDR1 and CDR2 from the germline V gene are MDHEN and SYDVKM. The DNA of the CDR3 is TGTGCCAGCAGTTTAGACGGCTATGGCTACACCTTC. Translation gives CASSLDGYGYTF.

This rearrangement joins TRBV6-4 to TRBJ2-2, with a possible D match to TRBD1 (6 bases). Looked up from germline, CDR1 is MRHNA and CDR2 is SNTAGT. CDR3 length: 14 residues. V lost 8 bases to trimming and J lost 5 bases, with 15 bases between them. The CDR3 DNA follows: TGTGCCAGCTCAACAGGGCAGAGGACCGGGGAGCTGTTTTTT. As protein: CASSTGQRTGELFF.

The V gene is TRBV18, the J gene TRBJ1-1; D is unresolved. This CDR3 has 11 amino acids. Trimming removed 6 bases at V and 3 bases at J, with 5 bases between. Germline loops: CDR1 KGHSH, CDR2 LQKENI. The CDR3, as DNA: TGTGCCAGCTCTCCGGACACTGAAGCTTTCTTT. Its translation is CASSPDTEAFF.

V gene TRBV11-3 combines with J gene TRBJ1-1; D possibly corresponds to TRBD1 (6 bases). Trimming left V 5 bases short and J 2 bases short, with 21 bases between. CDR3 length: 17 amino acids. Germline V lookup: CDR1 SGHNT, CDR2 YENEEA. The CDR3 sequence is CASSTHLRGLGNTEAFF. The DNA for the CDR3 is TGTGCCAGCAGCACACATCTCAGGGGCCTAGGAAACACTGAAGCTTTCTTT. The full variable domain, rest sourced from reference TRBV11-3 and TRBJ1-1, is EAGVVQSPRYKIIEKKQPVAFWCNPISGHNTLYWYLQNLGQGPELLIRYENEEAVDDSQLPKDRFSAERLKGVDSTLKIQPAELGDSAVYLCASSTHLRGLGNTEAFFGQGTRLTVV.

The chain links TRBV7-9 to TRBJ1-3; D ambiguous. The CDR3 has 15 residues. Trimming took 8 bases from V and 3 from J, leaving 17 bases between them. Germline-derived CDR1 and CDR2 are SEHNR and FQNEAQ (reference sequence). CDR3 nucleotide sequence: TGTGCCAGCCGGAGTGGAACATTATTTGGAAACACCATATATTTT. It specifies CASRSGTLFGNTIYF.

This rearrangement joins TRBV29-1 to TRBJ1-2; D gene uncertain. V was cut by 5 bases and J by 7 bases, with 14 bases left in between. The CDR3 has 12 amino acids. Germline values: CDR1 SQVTM, CDR2 ANQGSEA. CDR3 residues: CSVWVSLGGYTF. The CDR3 DNA sequence: TGCAGCGTTTGGGTTTCACTTGGTGGCTACACCTTC.

The chain is built from TRBV6-4 and TRBJ2-4, with D uncertain. The CDR3 spans 15 residues. The germline V gene encodes CDR1 MRHNA and CDR2 SNTAGT. V lost 2 bases, J lost 0 bases, and 8 bases lay in between. The CDR3 loop is CASSDPPLAKNIQYF. The CDR3 DNA reads as TGTGCCAGCAGTGACCCCCCGCTAGCCAAAAACATTCAGTACTTC.

The sample holds a few counts of this clone. This rearrangement joins TRBV15 to TRBJ2-1; 7 nucleotides line up with TRBD2. Germline V gives CDR1 LNHNV, CDR2 YYDKDF (reference sequence). J gave up 3 bases and V 0 bases, and 8 bases lay outside the gene matches. The CDR3 covers 17 residues. CDR3 sequence: CATSRDRRESYYNEQFF. For the CDR3, the DNA is TGTGCCACCAGCAGAGATCGGCGGGAGAGTTACTACAATGAGCAGTTCTTC.

V usage is TRBV30 and J usage is TRBJ2-3; 15 nucleotides line up with TRBD2. Germline CDR1 GTSNPN, CDR2 SVGIG (reference sequence). This CDR3 comprises 15 residues. V gave up 2 bases and J gave up 6 bases; unmatched junction bases: 3. CDR3 sequence reads: CAWSIGTSGGDTQYF. The CDR3 DNA sequence: TGTGCCTGGAGTATTGGGACTAGCGGGGGGGATACGCAGTATTTT.

The sample holds one count of this clone. For the CDR3, the DNA is TGCGCCAGCAGCTCGGCGGGGGGTCTGTCAGATACGCAGTATTTT. Translation gives CASSSAGGLSDTQYF. The rearrangement joins TRBV5-1 to TRBJ2-3; 8 bases are shared with TRBD2. The CDR3 is made up of 15 amino acids. Trimming at V came to 3 bases and at J to 4 bases, leaving 7 bases not matched to a gene. Germline V CDR1 and CDR2: SGHRS, YFSETQ. Drawing the rest from reference TRBV5-1 and TRBJ2-3, the complete variable domain is KAGVTQTPRYLIKTRGQQVTLSCSPISGHRSVSWYQQTPGQGLQFLFEYFSETQRNKGNFPGRFSGRQFSNSRSEMNVSTLELGDSALYLCASSSAGGLSDTQYFGPGTRLTVL.

The CDR3 loop reads CASSITTGQEAQYF. The CDR3 region has the DNA TGTGCCAGTAGTATAACGACAGGGCAGGAGGCGCAGTACTTC. The chain joins TRBV19 to TRBJ2-7; 7 nucleotides match TRBD1. With V trimmed by 2 bases and J by 9 bases, 10 bases remained unmatched. This CDR3 spans 14 amino acids. Germline values: CDR1 LNHDA, CDR2 SQIVND (reference sequence).

A word on this clone: Mismatch with germline at one junction end may stem from a read error. The chain recombines TRBV12-5 with TRBJ2-7; D may be TRBD1 (5 bases). CDR3 size: 15 residues. Germline V CDR1 and CDR2: LGHNT, FRNRAP. CDR3 sequence (DNA): TGTGCTCGTGGATGTAGGGGCCCTAGCTCCTACGAGCAGTACTTC. Its translation: CARGCRGPSSYEQYF.

This chain uses TRBV6-2 or TRBV6-3 with TRBJ1-1, with 8 bases fitting TRBD1. The CDR3 totals 14 residues. V was pared by 6 bases and J by 1 base, with 4 bases of the junction left unmatched. Germline CDR1 reads MNHEY; CDR2 reads SVGEGT. CDR3 coding DNA: TGTGCCAGCAGCAGGGGGCGAGGGAACACTGAAGCTTTCTTT. Translation gives CASSRGRGNTEAFF.